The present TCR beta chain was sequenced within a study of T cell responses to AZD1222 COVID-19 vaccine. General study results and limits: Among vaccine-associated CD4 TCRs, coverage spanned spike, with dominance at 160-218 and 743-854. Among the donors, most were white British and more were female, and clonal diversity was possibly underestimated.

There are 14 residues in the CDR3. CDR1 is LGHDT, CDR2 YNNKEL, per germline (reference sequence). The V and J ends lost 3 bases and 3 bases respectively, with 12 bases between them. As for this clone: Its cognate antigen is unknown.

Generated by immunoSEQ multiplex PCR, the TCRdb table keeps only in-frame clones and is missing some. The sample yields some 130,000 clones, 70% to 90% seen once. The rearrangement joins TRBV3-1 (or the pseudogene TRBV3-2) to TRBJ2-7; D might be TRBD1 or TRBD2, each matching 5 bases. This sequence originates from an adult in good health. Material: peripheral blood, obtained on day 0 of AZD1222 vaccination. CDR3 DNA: TGTGCCAGCAGCCAGGGGACCCTTGGCTACGAGCAGTACTTC. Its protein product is CASSQGTLGYEQYF.